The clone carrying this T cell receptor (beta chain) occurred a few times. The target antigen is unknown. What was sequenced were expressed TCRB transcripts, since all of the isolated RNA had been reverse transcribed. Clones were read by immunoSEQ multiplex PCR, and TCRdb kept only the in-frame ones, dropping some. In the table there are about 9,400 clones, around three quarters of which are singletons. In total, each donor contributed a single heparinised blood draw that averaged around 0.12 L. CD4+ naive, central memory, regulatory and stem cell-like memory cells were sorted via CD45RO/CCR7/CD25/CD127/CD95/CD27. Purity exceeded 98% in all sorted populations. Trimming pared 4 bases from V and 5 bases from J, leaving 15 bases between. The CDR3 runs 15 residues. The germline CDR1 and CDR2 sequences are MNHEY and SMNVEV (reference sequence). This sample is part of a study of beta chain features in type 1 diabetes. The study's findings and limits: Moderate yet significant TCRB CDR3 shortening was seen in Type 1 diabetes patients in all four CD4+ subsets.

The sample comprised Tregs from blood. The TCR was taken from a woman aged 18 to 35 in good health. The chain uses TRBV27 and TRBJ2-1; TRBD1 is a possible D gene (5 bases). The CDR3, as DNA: TGTGCCAGCAGTTCGCGATCGACAGCCAACAATGAGCAGTTCTTC. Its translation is CASSSRSTANNEQFF.